Included here is one T cell receptor (beta chain) sequence, with context. The data are from a study of control samples from healthy donors and cancer patients. Sequencing used immunoSEQ multiplex PCR; TCRdb keeps in-frame clones, though not all of them. The table has 200,000 or so clones, approximately 91% seen once. The CDR3 length is 14 residues. V was pared by 5 bases and J by 0 bases, with 10 bases between. From germline, CDR1 is SEHNR and CDR2 FQNEAQ (reference sequence). Sequenced material: blood. The chain joins TRBV7-9 to TRBJ1-1, with D possibly matching TRBD1 (6 bases). This receptor was identified in a man aged 30-40 years in good health. CDR3 protein: CASSPRTVNTEAFF. The CDR3 nucleotides are TGTGCCAGCAGCCCGAGGACAGTGAACACTGAAGCTTTCTTT. Full variable domain (outside the CDR3, taken from reference TRBV7-9 and TRBJ1-1): DTGVSQNPRHKITKRGQNVTFRCDPISEHNRLYWYRQTLGQGPEFLTYFQNEAQLEKSRLLSDRFSAERPKGSFSTLEIQRTEQGDSAMYLCASSPRTVNTEAFFGQGTRLTVV.